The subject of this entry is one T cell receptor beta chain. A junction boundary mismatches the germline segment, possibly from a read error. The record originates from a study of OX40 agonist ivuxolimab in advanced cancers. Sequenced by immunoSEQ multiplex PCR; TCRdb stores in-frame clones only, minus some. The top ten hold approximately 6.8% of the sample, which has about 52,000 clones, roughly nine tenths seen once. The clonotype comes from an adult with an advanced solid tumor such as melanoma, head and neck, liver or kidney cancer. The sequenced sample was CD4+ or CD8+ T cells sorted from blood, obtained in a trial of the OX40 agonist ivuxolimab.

CDR3 nucleotides: TGCGCCAGCAGCTCAGCCGGGGACCTAAAGCTTGTCTTT. Translating gives CASSSAGDLKLVF. The chain carries TRBV5-1 and TRBJ1-1, with D possibly being TRBD1 (5 bases). CDR3 length: 13 residues. Germline-derived CDR1 and CDR2 are SGHRS and YFSETQ.